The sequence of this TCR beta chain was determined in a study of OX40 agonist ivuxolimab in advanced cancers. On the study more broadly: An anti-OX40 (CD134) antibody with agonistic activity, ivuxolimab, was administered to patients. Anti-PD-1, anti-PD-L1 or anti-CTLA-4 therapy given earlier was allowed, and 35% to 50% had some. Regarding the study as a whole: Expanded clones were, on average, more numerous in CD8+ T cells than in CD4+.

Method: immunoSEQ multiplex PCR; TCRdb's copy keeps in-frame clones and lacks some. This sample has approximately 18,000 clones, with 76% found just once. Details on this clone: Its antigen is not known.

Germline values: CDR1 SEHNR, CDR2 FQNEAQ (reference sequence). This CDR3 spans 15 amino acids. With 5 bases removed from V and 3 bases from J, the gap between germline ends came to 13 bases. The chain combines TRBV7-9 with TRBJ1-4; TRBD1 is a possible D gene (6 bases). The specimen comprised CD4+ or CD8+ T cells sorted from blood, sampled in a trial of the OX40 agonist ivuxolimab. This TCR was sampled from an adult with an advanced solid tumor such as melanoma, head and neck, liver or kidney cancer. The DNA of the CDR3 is TGTGCCAGCAGCCCGATAGGGGGGTCTAATGAAAAACTGTTTTTT. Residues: CASSPIGGSNEKLFF.